Below, 7 T cell receptor beta chains from the same sample are listed, as sequenced in a study of shared clonotypes between healthy human individuals. Here immunoSEQ multiplex PCR was the method, and the copy in TCRdb shows in-frame clones only, minus some. Among about 510,000 clones listed, 75% to 80% were seen once. The sequenced sample was PBMCs. Every receptor here comes from a middle-aged woman in good health. Some clones in this sample may be carry-over from other donors' samples.

The rearrangement uses TRBV5-1 and TRBJ1-1; tentatively, D is TRBD1 (6 bases). V gave up 4 bases and J gave up 0 bases, with 19 bases separating them. This CDR3 is built from 17 residues. Germline V gene sequence: CDR1 SGHRS, CDR2 YFSETQ. This CDR3 is CASSPSGRGPMNTEAFF. The CDR3 DNA reads TGCGCCAGCAGCCCTTCAGGCAGGGGTCCCATGAACACTGAAGCTTTCTTT.

There are a few counts of this clone. Just one base apart from a much larger clone, this may be a read error. The chain links TRBV21-1 to TRBJ2-5; the tabulated D call, TRBD2, remains unverified against the DNA. TRBV21-1 is tagged as a pseudogene. The CDR3 extends over 15 amino acids. The CDR3 protein is CARWDRGAGGETQYF. CDR3 in DNA: TGTGCCAGGTGGGACAGGGGGGCGGGAGGGGAGACCCAGTACTTC.

The V gene is TRBV28, the J gene TRBJ2-7; D is undetermined. The V end lost 3 bases, the J end lost 2 bases, and 11 bases lay between the germline ends. CDR3 size: 14 residues. CDR1 is MDHEN and CDR2 is SYDVKM in the germline V gene. CDR3 in amino acids: CASSLSVEPYEQYF. For the CDR3, the DNA is TGTGCCAGCAGTTTGTCTGTCGAACCCTACGAGCAGTACTTC.

The CDR3 loop reads CASSLEDYEQYF. Written as DNA, the CDR3 is TGTGCCAGCAGCTTGGAAGACTACGAGCAGTACTTC. J is TRBJ2-7 and V is TRBV5-4; D gene uncertain. The germline gives CDR1 SGHNT, CDR2 YYREEE (reference sequence). V lost 0 bases and J lost 3, with 4 bases in between. This CDR3 is 12 amino acids long.

The rearrangement links TRBV6-5 to TRBJ2-3; TRBD2 matches 8 bases. Germline V gives CDR1 MNHEY, CDR2 SVGAGI. The CDR3 is made up of 15 amino acids. The junction had 9 bases not matched to a gene; V was cut back by 8 bases and J by 2 bases. The CDR3 DNA follows: TGTGCCAGCTCGGGCGGGGGGTCGCTCACAGATACGCAGTATTTT. Translation: CASSGGGSLTDTQYF.

A note on this clone: A far larger clone is a single base away, which makes a read error likely. The rearrangement uses TRBV28 and TRBJ2-7; unclear D gene. The V gene's germline CDR1 is MDHEN and CDR2 SYDVKM. The CDR3 spans 13 residues. Deletions cut 5 bases from V and 1 base from J, with 9 bases between. CDR3 sequence (DNA): TGTGCCAGCAGTCACCCCAATTCCTACGAGCAGTACTTC. Translation: CASSHPNSYEQYF.

This clone was seen once. This chain joins TRBV7-8 and TRBJ2-7, with 8 bases that match TRBD2. The J segment lost 4 bases and the V segment lost 5 bases, leaving 10 bases of the junction unmatched. The CDR3 runs to 15 residues. Germline values: CDR1 SGHVS, CDR2 FQNEAQ. The CDR3 spells CASSPGSGRGYEQYF. Here the CDR3 DNA reads TGTGCCAGCAGCCCGGGGAGCGGGAGAGGGTACGAGCAGTACTTC.